The sequence of this T cell receptor (beta chain) was determined in a study of shared clonotypes between healthy human individuals. Findings and limits, study-wide: The donor pool, a small one, limited the genetic and exposure-history diversity represented.

Over several immunoSEQ plates, each subset's genomic DNA was distributed in even portions. The repertoire was sequenced with immunoSEQ multiplex PCR; TCRdb's copy has only in-frame clones and lacks some. This table holds about 610,000 clones, roughly 97% found once. As concerns this clone: Its antigen is currently unknown.

This TCR was sampled from a young woman in good health. The sequenced sample was naive CD4+ T cells sorted from blood. Subset here: CD45RA+ positively selected.

DNA for the CDR3: TGTGCCAGCAGGCAACTAGCGGGAGATCACTACGAGCAGTACTTC. This encodes CASRQLAGDHYEQYF. This rearrangement joins TRBV27 to TRBJ2-7; 11 positions match TRBD2. Germline CDR1 is MNHEY and CDR2 is SMNVEV (reference sequence). After removal of 6 bases from V and 3 bases from J, the junction contained 7 bases not matched to a gene. The CDR3 runs 15 residues.